The T cell receptor (beta chain) described here comes from a study of OX40 agonist ivuxolimab in advanced cancers. Overall study results and limits: CD8+ T cells were the subset that, on average, had more expanded clones than CD4+.

TCRdb's table, derived via immunoSEQ multiplex PCR, lists solely in-frame clones and lacks some. Among 82,000 or so clones listed, just under 95% were seen once. The V end was cut by 0 bases, the J end by 0 bases, with 6 bases between. In germline, CDR1 is PRHDT, CDR2 FYEKMQ (reference sequence). The CDR3 is made up of 15 amino acids. A remark on this clone: Its cognate antigen is unknown.

The receptor was derived from an adult with an advanced solid tumor such as melanoma, head and neck, liver or kidney cancer. Sequencing was performed on CD4+ or CD8+ T cells sorted from blood, taken in a trial of the OX40 agonist ivuxolimab. The V and J genes are TRBV13 and TRBJ2-1; D ambiguous. The CDR3 coding sequence is TGTGCCAGCAGCTTAGGCACCTTCTCCTACAATGAGCAGTTCTTC. Translated: CASSLGTFSYNEQFF. The whole variable domain, remainder taken from reference TRBV13 and TRBJ2-1, is AAGVIQSPRHLIKEKRETATLKCYPIPRHDTVYWYQQGPGQDPQFLISFYEKMQSDKGSIPDRFSAQQFSDYHSELNMSSLELGDSALYFCASSLGTFSYNEQFFGPGTRLTVL.